This T cell receptor beta chain was sequenced in a study of beta chain features in type 1 diabetes. What was sequenced were expressed TCRB transcripts, since all of the isolated RNA had been reverse transcribed. The protocol was immunoSEQ multiplex PCR, while the TCRdb copy is restricted to in-frame clones and leaves out a portion. The profile shows 680,000 or so clones, 15% to 18% of them singletons. This clone was detected only a few times. What it binds is unknown. The V and J ends lost 3 bases and 3 bases respectively, with 9 bases between them. The germline CDR1 and CDR2 sequences are MGHDK and SYGVNS. The length of the CDR3 is 14 residues. Findings of the study overall: Naive, central memory and regulatory TCRB repertoires appeared more similar among patients than healthy donors.

The V call is TRBV25-1, the J call TRBJ1-5; no firm D call. The sequence derives from a young man in good health. The sample was naive CD4+ T cells from blood. CDR3 coding DNA: TGTGCCAGCAGTGACCCGGCCATCAATCAGCCCCAGCATTTT. Encoded protein: CASSDPAINQPQHF.